The 32 T cell receptor beta chains below come from one sample, sequenced in a study of T cell responses to AZD1222 COVID-19 vaccine. Method: immunoSEQ multiplex PCR; TCRdb's copy keeps in-frame clones and lacks some. This sample carries some 63,000 clones, 75% to 90% of them seen once, and the ten largest clones take 5.5% to 7%. The sample in question was peripheral blood, obtained 28 days after the second AZD1222 dose. The source of these receptors is an adult who received the AZD1222 COVID-19 vaccine.

The chain uses TRBV5-1 and TRBJ2-1, with D maybe TRBD2 (5 bases). CDR1 and CDR2 (germline): SGHRS, YFSETQ. This CDR3 region has 15 residues. The V gene lost 1 base and the J gene lost 3 bases, with 11 bases spanning the gap. The CDR3 loop is CASSLRAENYNEQFF. CDR3 nucleotides: TGCGCCAGCAGCTTGAGAGCGGAGAACTACAATGAGCAGTTCTTC.

The chain combines TRBV18 with TRBJ1-1; possibly TRBD1 for D (6 bases). The CDR3 totals 12 residues. Germline V gives CDR1 KGHSH, CDR2 LQKENI. Deletions cut 6 bases from V and 4 bases from J, with 9 bases between. CDR3 region: CASSSTGTEAFF. The CDR3 DNA is TGTGCCAGCTCGTCGACAGGCACTGAAGCTTTCTTT.

This chain joins TRBV5-1 and TRBJ2-3; a possible D gene is TRBD1 (6 bases). Germline loops: CDR1 SGHRS, CDR2 YFSETQ. Trimming took 1 base from V and 0 from J, leaving 15 bases between them. CDR3 length: 17 residues. The CDR3 here is CASSLFGRGSSTDTQYF. The CDR3 nucleotides are TGCGCCAGCAGCTTGTTCGGCAGGGGCTCTAGCACAGATACGCAGTATTTT.

This clone has a handful of counts. The V and J genes are TRBV5-1 and TRBJ2-5, with 7 bases matching TRBD1. CDR1 SGHRS and CDR2 YFSETQ come from the germline V gene. This CDR3 spans 14 amino acids. Unmatched junction bases numbered 11, after V lost 7 bases and J lost 5 bases. The CDR3 coding sequence is TGCGCCAGCGCCCGACAGGGAGAGGAGGAGACCCAGTACTTC. It is translated as CASARQGEEETQYF.

This clone was found a few times. V usage is TRBV2 and J usage is TRBJ1-5; no firm D call. Germline V gene lookup returns CDR1 SNHLY and CDR2 FYNNEI. Trimming removed 4 bases at V and 7 bases at J, with 14 bases between. The CDR3 spans 14 residues. CDR3 nucleotide sequence: TGTGCCAGCAGTGCCGGCCCTGAGGGCCAGCCCCAGCATTTT. Translating it yields CASSAGPEGQPQHF.

The rearrangement joins TRBV10-3 to TRBJ2-7, with 8 bases aligning to TRBD2. Germline V CDR1 and CDR2: ENHRY, SYGVKD. The V gene end was trimmed by 4 bases and the J gene end by 7 bases; junction bases not matched to a gene: 9. This CDR3 has 14 amino acids. The CDR3 sequence: CAISGGSGVGEQYF. CDR3 nucleotide sequence: TGTGCCATCAGTGGCGGTAGCGGGGTGGGAGAGCAGTACTTC.

The chain has TRBV28 and TRBJ2-3; D might be TRBD1 or TRBD2, each matching 5 bases. The CDR3 is made up of 16 amino acids. CDR1 and CDR2 from the germline V gene are MDHEN and SYDVKM. V lost 5 bases and J 3 bases, leaving 18 bases between the germline ends. CDR3 amino acids: CASSQPGQARTDTQYF. In DNA, the CDR3 is TGTGCCAGCAGTCAACCGGGGCAGGCCCGGACAGATACGCAGTATTTT.

This clone was counted between two and nine times. The gene calls are TRBV11-2 and TRBJ2-5; D is uncertain. Germline assignment: CDR1 SGHAT and CDR2 FQNNGV. There are 14 residues in the CDR3. The V end lost 1 base, the J end lost 5 bases, and 11 bases lay between the germline ends. The CDR3: CASSLGGWLETQYF. The CDR3 DNA follows: TGTGCCAGCAGCTTAGGTGGCTGGTTGGAGACCCAGTACTTC. The variable domain in full, with the rest retrieved from reference TRBV11-2 and TRBJ2-5, is EAGVAQSPRYKIIEKRQSVAFWCNPISGHATLYWYQQILGQGPKLLIQFQNNGVVDDSQLPKDRFSAERLKGVDSTLKIQPAKLEDSAVYLCASSLGGWLETQYFGPGTRLLVL.

This clone is a singleton in its sample. The chain employs TRBV13 and TRBJ1-2; TRBD1 matches 7 bases. Trimming at V came to 5 bases and at J to 4 bases, leaving 13 bases not matched to a gene. This CDR3 is built from 16 residues. Germline V gene data show CDR1 as PRHDT and CDR2 as FYEKMQ (reference sequence). The CDR3 here is CASSDIFGTDRYGYTF. The CDR3 nucleotides read TGTGCCAGCAGCGATATATTTGGGACAGACCGCTATGGCTACACCTTC.

The chain joins TRBV15 to TRBJ2-7; D possibly uses TRBD1 or TRBD2 (6 bases each). Germline CDR1 and CDR2: LNHNV and YYDKDF (reference sequence). V was clipped by 9 bases and J by 2 bases, with 14 bases between them. The CDR3 runs 13 residues. In DNA, the CDR3 is TGTGCCACTGCCCTTGGGGGGCCCTACGAGCAGTACTTC. This sequence encodes CATALGGPYEQYF.

The CDR3 bases are TGTGCCAGCAGCCCCGACCACCTTCTTGAAGCTTTCTTT. Its translation is CASSPDHLLEAFF. This rearrangement joins TRBV12-3 or TRBV12-4 to TRBJ1-1; no reliable D call. The V and J ends lost 6 bases and 7 bases respectively, with 15 bases between them. This CDR3 contains 13 residues.

The chain combines TRBV7-9 with TRBJ1-4, with 7 bases identical to TRBD1. CDR1 is SEHNR and CDR2 is FQNEAQ in the germline V gene (reference sequence). The trim removed 5 bases at V and 5 bases at J, leaving 5 bases unmatched. The CDR3 consists of 14 residues. The CDR3 region has the DNA TGTGCCAGCAGCCTGACAGGGCCCAATGAAAAACTGTTTTTT. Translation gives CASSLTGPNEKLFF.

By share, this clone counts as medium-sized. The chain has TRBV15 and TRBJ2-1, with 8 bases identical to TRBD2. The trim removed 3 bases at V and 7 bases at J, leaving 8 bases unmatched. CDR1 and CDR2 (germline): LNHNV, YYDKDF (reference sequence). CDR3 length equals 15 residues. The CDR3 region has the DNA TGTGCCACCAGCAGGGACCGCGGGGGGTCTAATGAGCAGTTCTTC. It encodes CATSRDRGGSNEQFF.

The chain recombines TRBV12-3 or TRBV12-4 with TRBJ1-6, with D possibly being TRBD1 (5 bases). V lost 6 bases and J lost 9, with 12 bases in between. This CDR3 comprises 13 residues. In nucleotides, the CDR3 is TGTGCCAGCAGGGGGGGTGTGGGTTCACCCCTCCACTTT. Translating gives CASRGGVGSPLHF.

This clone was found once. This chain joins TRBV11-3 and TRBJ2-7; D not resolved. Germline V gives CDR1 SGHNT, CDR2 YENEEA. The CDR3 contains 13 residues. V was trimmed by 0 bases and J by 7 bases, leaving 10 bases between them. CDR3 protein: CASSLDPHGEQYF. The CDR3 DNA reads TGTGCCAGCAGCTTAGACCCGCACGGGGAGCAGTACTTC.

This sequence joins TRBV6-2 or TRBV6-3 and TRBJ1-2; D is undetermined. The CDR3 has 13 amino acids. V lost 2 bases to trimming and J lost 5 bases, with 9 bases between them. Germline CDR1 is MNHEY and CDR2 is SVGEGT. The CDR3 DNA follows: TGTGCCAGCAGTTACGTGACGGGGTATGGCTACACCTTC. Its translation is CASSYVTGYGYTF.

CDR3 bases: TGTGCCAGCAGCCCAGGACGACTAGCGGGAAAGAGGGCCTACAATGAGCAGTTCTTC. This codes for CASSPGRLAGKRAYNEQFF. J is TRBJ2-1 and V is TRBV7-9, with 11 bases that match TRBD2. CDR1 SEHNR and CDR2 FQNEAQ come from the germline V gene (reference sequence). This CDR3 has 19 amino acids. Trimming took 5 bases from V and 2 from J; bases not matched to a gene: 14.

This CDR3 is CASTSRGVQEAFF. CDR3 nucleotide sequence: TGTGCCAGTACCTCACGGGGGGTGCAGGAAGCTTTCTTT. The chain employs TRBV19 and TRBJ1-1; a possible D gene is TRBD1 (5 bases). V was clipped by 7 bases and J by 8 bases, with 17 bases between them. This CDR3 comprises 13 residues. The germline V gene has CDR1 LNHDA and CDR2 SQIVND (reference sequence).

The rearrangement uses TRBV7-3 and TRBJ2-3; D gene ambiguous. Germline V lookup: CDR1 SGHTA, CDR2 FQGTGA. This CDR3 comprises 12 residues. V was pared by 5 bases and J by 4 bases, with 7 bases between. The chain's CDR3 is CASSLSADTQYF. As DNA, the CDR3 is TGTGCCAGCAGCCTATCCGCAGATACGCAGTATTTT.

J is TRBJ2-7 and V is TRBV6-2 or TRBV6-3, with D maybe TRBD2 (6 bases). Germline-derived CDR1 and CDR2 are MNHEY and SVGEGT. V lost 4 bases and J 3 bases, leaving 16 bases between the germline ends. The CDR3 totals 15 residues. In DNA, the CDR3 is TGTGCCAGCAGTTCCCTAGCGACCCGGGGCTACGAGCAGTACTTC. Its protein is CASSSLATRGYEQYF.

This CDR3 reads CASSSPGGGYNEQFF. As DNA, the CDR3 is TGTGCCAGCAGCTCTCCGGGGGGCGGATACAATGAGCAGTTCTTC. The V call is TRBV7-2, the J call TRBJ2-1, with a weak D call TRBD2 (7 bases). This CDR3 spans 15 amino acids. Germline CDR1 and CDR2: SGHTA and FQGNSA. The V end lost 4 bases, the J end lost 4 bases, and 14 bases lay between the germline ends.

The V and J genes are TRBV7-8 and TRBJ1-1; D is undetermined. V was cut by 1 base and J by 1 base, with 7 bases left in between. The CDR3 has 14 amino acids. Germline loops: CDR1 SGHVS, CDR2 FQNEAQ. The CDR3 loop is CASSLGKTNTEAFF. Here the CDR3 DNA reads TGTGCCAGCAGCTTAGGCAAGACGAACACTGAAGCTTTCTTT.

V gene TRBV14 combines with J gene TRBJ1-1; D call uncertain. CDR1 and CDR2 from the germline V gene are SGHDN and FVKESK. CDR3 size: 18 residues. V was cut by 0 bases and J by 1 base, with 18 bases left in between. The CDR3 here is CASSQDLIGSGGNTEAFF. The CDR3 coding sequence is TGTGCCAGCAGCCAAGATTTGATAGGTTCTGGTGGGAACACTGAAGCTTTCTTT.

This clone was seen a handful of times. The rearrangement joins TRBV18 to TRBJ2-1; TRBD1 matches at 7 bases. J gave up 6 bases and V 3 bases, and 5 bases lay outside the gene matches. The germline V gene encodes CDR1 KGHSH and CDR2 LQKENI. The CDR3 sequence is 14 residues long. CDR3 nucleotides: TGTGCCAGCTCACCTGGACAGGAGGCCAATGAGCAGTTCTTC. Residues: CASSPGQEANEQFF.

The rearrangement links TRBV12-5 to TRBJ2-5; the match to TRBD2 covers 7 bases. This CDR3 spans 14 amino acids. The V gene's germline CDR1 is LGHNT and CDR2 FRNRAP. V lost 4 bases to trimming and J lost 5 bases; unmatched junction nucleotides: 7. The CDR3 DNA sequence: TGTGCTAGTGGTTCCCAAGCGGGGAGCGAGACCCAGTACTTC. It yields the protein CASGSQAGSETQYF. The variable domain in full, with the rest retrieved from reference TRBV12-5 and TRBJ2-5, is DARVTQTPRHKVTEMGQEVTMRCQPILGHNTVFWYRQTMMQGLELLAYFRNRAPLDDSGMPKDRFSAEMPDATLATLKIQPSEPRDSAVYFCASGSQAGSETQYFGPGTRLLVL.

The chain uses TRBV6-5 and TRBJ2-3; 7 bases line up with TRBD2. This CDR3 is built from 15 residues. J lost 3 bases, V lost 0 bases, and 3 bases had no gene match. Germline V gene sequence: CDR1 MNHEY, CDR2 SVGAGI. CDR3 sequence (DNA): TGTGCCAGCAGTTACTCGAAACTAGCGACAGATACGCAGTATTTT. As protein: CASSYSKLATDTQYF.

The chain is built from TRBV4-1 and TRBJ2-5; no clear D gene. Trimming shortened V by 1 base and J by 4 bases, and 13 bases separated the two germline ends. This CDR3 region has 15 residues. Per germline, CDR1 MGHRA and CDR2 YSYEKL. In DNA, the CDR3 is TGCGCCAGCAGCCAAGTCCCGGTCGACCGAGAGACCCAGTACTTC. It translates to CASSQVPVDRETQYF.

CDR3 DNA: TGTGCCAGCACCACGTGGCCGGCCTACGAGCAGTACTTC. Translated: CASTTWPAYEQYF. This rearrangement joins TRBV28 to TRBJ2-7; D unclear. CDR1 and CDR2 (germline): MDHEN, SYDVKM. This CDR3 has 13 amino acids. The V end was cut by 7 bases, the J end by 2 bases, with 12 bases between.

The chain recombines TRBV30 with TRBJ1-6, with TRBD1 matching 7 bases. V lost 3 bases and J lost 7; bases outside the gene matches: 12. CDR3 length: 16 residues. Germline CDR1 and CDR2: GTSNPN and SVGIG (reference sequence). CDR3 loop: CAWRHQRAGGNSPLHF. In DNA form, the CDR3 reads TGTGCCTGGAGGCACCAAAGGGCAGGGGGGAATTCACCCCTCCACTTT.

This clone was recorded only once. V gene TRBV3-1 (or the pseudogene TRBV3-2) combines with J gene TRBJ1-2; 10 bases fit TRBD1. The V and J ends lost 1 base and 8 bases, in that order; junction bases with no gene match: 10. The V gene's germline CDR1 is LGHDT and CDR2 YNNKEL (reference sequence). The CDR3 has 16 residues. The CDR3 loop reads CASSQGGGTGAQGYTF. DNA of the CDR3: TGTGCCAGCAGCCAAGGGGGCGGGACAGGGGCCCAAGGCTACACCTTC.

The rearrangement links TRBV14 to TRBJ1-3; 7 bases line up with TRBD1. V lost 2 bases and J lost 0; bases outside the gene matches: 4. Germline CDR1 SGHDN, CDR2 FVKESK. This CDR3 region has 16 residues. CDR3 in DNA: TGTGCCAGCAGCCAACTCGGGACAGACTCTGGAAACACCATATATTTT. Its translation: CASSQLGTDSGNTIYF.

The chain joins TRBV30 to TRBJ2-1, with 8 bases fitting TRBD2. V gave up 3 bases and J gave up 9 bases; unmatched junction bases: 4. The CDR3 runs to 12 residues. Germline CDR1 reads GTSNPN; CDR2 reads SVGIG (reference sequence). CDR3 nucleotide sequence: TGTGCCTGGAGCGGGGGGGCCACTGAGCAGTTCTTC. Encoded protein: CAWSGGATEQFF.